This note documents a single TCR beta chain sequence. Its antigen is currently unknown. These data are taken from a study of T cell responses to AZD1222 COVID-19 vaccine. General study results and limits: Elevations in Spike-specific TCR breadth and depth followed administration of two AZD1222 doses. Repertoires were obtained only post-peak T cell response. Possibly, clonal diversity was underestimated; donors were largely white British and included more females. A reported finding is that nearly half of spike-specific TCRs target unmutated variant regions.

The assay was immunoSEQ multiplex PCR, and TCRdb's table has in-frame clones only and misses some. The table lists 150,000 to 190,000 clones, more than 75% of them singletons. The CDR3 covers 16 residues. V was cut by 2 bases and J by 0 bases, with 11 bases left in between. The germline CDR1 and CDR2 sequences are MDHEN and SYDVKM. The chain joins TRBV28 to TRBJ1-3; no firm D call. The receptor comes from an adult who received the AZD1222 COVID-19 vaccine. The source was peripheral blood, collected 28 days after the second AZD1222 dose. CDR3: CASSLPRARSGNTIYF. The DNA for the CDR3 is TGTGCCAGCAGTTTACCCCGGGCCCGCTCTGGAAACACCATATATTTT.